This T cell receptor beta chain was sequenced in a study of cytomegalovirus exposure and HLA in healthy donors. Study at large: Earlier work reported 100 million to 130 million unique TCR beta sequences from 170 million or so T cells. Overall study results and limits: It is likely that the observed cluster of highly shared sequence variants was a sequencing artifact. A later analysis linked a missense DCLRE1C variant to TCR beta V- and J-gene trimming. The sole available immune exposure information was CMV serostatus.

Remarks on this clone: As yet, its antigen is unknown.

Vbeta (60) and Jbeta (13) primers were used in the PCR. Only in-frame clones appear in the TCRdb table, and some are missing; sequencing was by immunoSEQ multiplex PCR. The table shows some 87,000 clones, with roughly 80% occurring only once. The germline V gene has CDR1 SGHRS and CDR2 YFSETQ. The J segment lost 5 bases and the V segment lost 8 bases, leaving 8 bases of the junction unmatched. The CDR3 is 13 residues long. Input material: PBMCs. The source of this sequence is a man aged 50-60 years in good health and CMV-seropositive. V is TRBV5-1 and J is TRBJ2-7; 9 bases line up with TRBD2. The CDR3 region is CASRVSGGNEQYF. The DNA of the CDR3 is TGCGCCAGTCGCGTTAGCGGGGGCAACGAGCAGTACTTC. The full variable domain, in which reference TRBV5-1 and TRBJ2-7 provide the parts outside the CDR3, is KAGVTQTPRYLIKTRGQQVTLSCSPISGHRSVSWYQQTPGQGLQFLFEYFSETQRNKGNFPGRFSGRQFSNSRSEMNVSTLELGDSALYLCASRVSGGNEQYFGPGTRLTVT.